The next 19 T cell receptor beta chains were all read from a single sample in a study of T cell responses to AZD1222 COVID-19 vaccine. The table came from immunoSEQ multiplex PCR; TCRdb's copy has only in-frame clones and leaves some out. Among under 200,000 clones listed, just over 90% were seen once. Specimen: peripheral blood, collected 28 days after the second dose of the MenACWY control vaccine. All receptors derive from an adult who received the MenACWY meningococcal vaccine as a control.

This chain connects TRBV28 to TRBJ2-1; 7 positions match TRBD2. V was pared by 5 bases and J by 6 bases, with 1 base of the junction left unmatched. Germline V lookup: CDR1 MDHEN, CDR2 SYDVKM. The CDR3 runs to 12 residues. The CDR3 DNA reads as TGTGCCAGCAGTACTAGCGCCAATGAGCAGTTCTTC. Encoded protein: CASSTSANEQFF.

This clone was recorded once. V gene TRBV14 combines with J gene TRBJ1-2; weak D call: TRBD1 (5 bases). This CDR3 has 15 residues. Germline V gene sequence: CDR1 SGHDN, CDR2 FVKESK. V lost 4 bases to trimming and J lost 2 bases, with 14 bases between them. This chain's CDR3 is CASSPTGSLNYGYTF. Here the CDR3 DNA reads TGTGCCAGCAGCCCCACAGGTAGCCTAAACTATGGCTACACCTTC.

CDR3 loop: CASSPRLASTYNEQFF. CDR3 in DNA: TGTGCCAGCAGCCCTAGACTAGCGTCAACCTACAATGAGCAGTTCTTC. This chain joins TRBV7-3 and TRBJ2-1, with 8 bases fitting TRBD2. Germline V lookup: CDR1 SGHTA, CDR2 FQGTGA. Trimming cost V 5 bases and J 2 bases; bases outside gene matches: 8. CDR3 size: 16 residues.

The CDR3 spells CASSLGTVGTDTQYF. The CDR3 DNA sequence: TGTGCCAGCAGTCTTGGGACTGTTGGTACAGATACGCAGTATTTT. The chain carries TRBV28 and TRBJ2-3, with D perhaps matching TRBD2 (6 bases). V lost 5 bases and J 3 bases, leaving 15 bases between the germline ends. The CDR3 consists of 15 residues. Germline loops: CDR1 MDHEN, CDR2 SYDVKM.

The chain couples TRBV4-3 to TRBJ1-4, with TRBD1 matching over 8 bases. Germline V gives CDR1 LGHNA, CDR2 YSLEER. V shed 2 bases, J shed 7 bases, and the junction held 9 bases outside the gene matches. CDR3 length: 16 amino acids. The CDR3 DNA is TGCGCCAGCAGCCAACAGTTAGGACAGGGAGGTGAAAAACTGTTTTTT. As protein: CASSQQLGQGGEKLFF.

The chain joins TRBV10-1 to TRBJ2-1; TRBD2 matches at 9 bases. Germline V gene data show CDR1 as WNHNN and CDR2 as SYGVQD (reference sequence). The CDR3 runs to 16 residues. Germline trimming cut 6 bases from V and 7 bases from J; bases unmatched to any gene: 13. The CDR3 bases are TGCGCCAGCAGGGGACCCGGGGCTAGCGGGATAAATGAGCAGTTCTTC. Translating it yields CASRGPGASGINEQFF.

The rearrangement links TRBV28 to TRBJ2-2; D remains ambiguous. V was pared by 4 bases and J by 9 bases, with 15 bases between. From germline, CDR1 is MDHEN and CDR2 SYDVKM. This CDR3 spans 14 amino acids. The CDR3 loop reads CASSWRQDSRELFF. CDR3 DNA: TGTGCCAGCAGTTGGCGGCAAGACTCTCGGGAGCTGTTTTTT.

V and J are TRBV23-1 and TRBJ2-7; possible D gene TRBD1, 6 bases. TRBV23-1 is an ORF, with its function uncertain. There are 16 residues in the CDR3. V lost 2 bases and J 1 base, leaving 15 bases between the germline ends. The CDR3 nucleotides are TGCGCCAGCAGTCAAGGGGGACACCTACCTTCCTACGAGCAGTACTTC. It encodes CASSQGGHLPSYEQYF.

The genes are TRBV6-5 and TRBJ1-1; tentatively, D is TRBD1 (5 bases). Germline assignment: CDR1 MNHEY and CDR2 SVGAGI. This CDR3 has 15 residues. Trimming removed 0 bases from V and 1 base from J, with 9 bases in between. DNA for the CDR3: TGTGCCAGCAGTTACTCAGGGGCGGGGAACACTGAAGCTTTCTTT. This translates into CASSYSGAGNTEAFF.

The chain carries TRBV10-3 and TRBJ2-7; D may be TRBD1 (6 bases). Germline V gene data show CDR1 as ENHRY and CDR2 as SYGVKD. V dropped 10 bases and J dropped 0 bases, with 16 bases sitting between them. This CDR3 has 14 residues. In DNA form, the CDR3 reads TGTGCCACCGCCGGGACACAAAGCTCCTACGAGCAGTACTTC. The encoded protein is CATAGTQSSYEQYF.

This rearrangement joins TRBV28 to TRBJ1-3; no clear D gene. In germline, CDR1 is MDHEN, CDR2 SYDVKM. The CDR3 spans 15 residues. Trimming took off 5 bases at V and 0 bases at J, with 11 bases between the two ends. CDR3 sequence: CASSTRRPSGNTIYF. The CDR3 DNA reads TGTGCCAGCAGTACTCGACGGCCCTCTGGAAACACCATATATTTT.

This clone was seen only once. The rearrangement joins TRBV11-3 to TRBJ2-5; 10 nucleotides match TRBD2. The junction had 11 bases not matched to a gene; V was cut back by 4 bases and J by 3 bases. This CDR3 has 17 residues. Germline-derived CDR1 and CDR2 are SGHNT and YENEEA. This chain's CDR3 is CASSSSPLTSGKETQYF. CDR3 sequence (DNA): TGTGCCAGCAGCTCCTCGCCGCTAACTAGCGGGAAAGAGACCCAGTACTTC.

This chain connects TRBV19 to TRBJ1-1, with a possible D match to TRBD1 (5 bases). The CDR3 length is 13 residues. Per germline, CDR1 LNHDA and CDR2 SQIVND (reference sequence). V was cut by 7 bases and J by 1 base, with 10 bases left in between. CDR3 coding DNA: TGTGCCAGTATACGGGACCCGAACACTGAAGCTTTCTTT. Translating gives CASIRDPNTEAFF.

The CDR3 DNA follows: TGTGCCAGCAGCTTGGGTAGGAACACTGAAGCTTTCTTT. This sequence encodes CASSLGRNTEAFF. This chain links TRBV5-4 with TRBJ1-1; D not resolved. Deletions cut 0 bases from V and 1 base from J, with 4 bases between. The germline gives CDR1 SGHNT, CDR2 YYREEE (reference sequence). The CDR3 is made up of 13 amino acids.

The V and J genes are TRBV7-2 and TRBJ2-7, with 10 bases lining up with TRBD1. This CDR3 comprises 15 residues. The J segment lost 6 bases and the V segment lost 2 bases, leaving 7 bases of the junction unmatched. CDR1 is SGHTA and CDR2 is FQGNSA in the germline V gene. CDR3 residues: CASSLRDRGLGEQYF. CDR3 nucleotides: TGTGCCAGCAGCTTAAGGGACAGGGGTTTGGGCGAGCAGTACTTC. The full variable domain, completed using reference TRBV7-2 and TRBJ2-7, is GAGVSQSPSNKVTEKGKDVELRCDPISGHTALYWYRQSLGQGLEFLIYFQGNSAPDKSGLPSDRFSAERTGGSVSTLTIQRTQQEDSAVYLCASSLRDRGLGEQYFGPGTRLTVT.

This sequence joins TRBV5-1 and TRBJ2-1, with D tentatively TRBD2 (6 bases). From germline, CDR1 is SGHRS and CDR2 YFSETQ. The CDR3 spans 15 residues. The V end was cut by 2 bases, the J end by 0 bases, with 9 bases between. CDR3 bases: TGCGCCAGCAGCTTTGTGGAGGGCTCCTACAATGAGCAGTTCTTC. It yields the protein CASSFVEGSYNEQFF.

Comments on this clone: Other DNA variants within this sample encode the same CDR3. The V call is TRBV15, the J call TRBJ1-1; TRBD1 might be the D (5 bases). This CDR3 region has 13 residues. The germline gives CDR1 LNHNV, CDR2 YYDKDF (reference sequence). Trimming removed 0 bases from V and 8 bases from J, with 10 bases in between. The CDR3: CATSRDWRDEAFF. Here the CDR3 DNA reads TGTGCCACCAGCAGAGATTGGCGGGACGAAGCTTTCTTT.

J is TRBJ2-5 and V is TRBV7-2; D gene ambiguous. The CDR3 totals 14 residues. Germline V gives CDR1 SGHTA, CDR2 FQGNSA. V dropped 2 bases and J dropped 5 bases, with 12 bases sitting between them. CDR3 in DNA: TGTGCCAGCAGCTTAATGCAAGGAGCGGAGACCCAGTACTTC. Its translation: CASSLMQGAETQYF.

This clone has a single count. The J gene is TRBJ1-6, the V gene TRBV25-1; D may be TRBD1 (5 bases). This CDR3 has 15 residues. Trimming removed 2 bases from V and 10 bases from J, with 15 bases in between. The germline V gene encodes CDR1 MGHDK and CDR2 SYGVNS. The chain's CDR3 is CASSERSGFGSPLHF. CDR3 in DNA: TGTGCCAGCAGTGAACGCTCAGGGTTTGGATCACCCCTCCACTTT.